The source of this T cell receptor (beta chain) is a study of radiotherapy plus CTLA-4 blockade in lung cancer. Concerning this clone itself: The junction differs from germline at one of its ends, possibly a read error.

Data came from immunoSEQ multiplex PCR; TCRdb stores just in-frame clones and leaves some out. This table holds roughly 90,000 clones, around 81% found once. The clonotype originates from a human donor with non-small cell lung cancer who had a partial response to radiotherapy plus ipilimumab. Some clones in this sample may be carry-over from other donors' samples. The sequenced sample was peripheral blood, obtained from a patient treated with radiotherapy plus ipilimumab.

CDR3: CASSLATGTGGNSGELLF. The CDR3 coding sequence is TGCGCCAGCAGCTTGGCCACCGGGACAGGGGGCAATAGCGGGGAGCTGCTTTTT. J is TRBJ2-2 and V is TRBV5-1, with 12 bases that match TRBD1. This CDR3 is 18 amino acids long. Germline V gene lookup returns CDR1 SGHRS and CDR2 YFSETQ.